This passage covers 14 T cell receptor beta chains from one sample sequenced in a study of T cells in Graves' hyperthyroidism and ophthalmopathy. From RNA transcripts, TCR beta CDR3 regions were amplified. In the first-round RT-PCR of the TCR CDR3, the HTBI primer set was used. TCRdb re-derived calls from the multiplex PCR reads in MiXCR, one entry per CDR3 protein. The sample lists hundreds of thousands of distinct CDR3 sequences; around 22% were seen once. The sequencing input was blood. The receptors were sampled from a woman younger than 45 with Graves' ophthalmopathy.

CDR3 nucleotides: TGTGCCAGCAGTTATGGGGGGACTAGCGGGCCACGACCCTACGAGCAGTACTTC. Its translation is CASSYGGTSGPRPYEQYF. The rearrangement joins TRBV6-2 or TRBV6-3 to TRBJ2-7, with 12 bases matching TRBD2. Trimming at V came to 3 bases and at J to 2 bases, leaving 11 bases not matched to a gene. Germline V gene data show CDR1 as MNHEY and CDR2 as SVGEGT. CDR3 length: 18 amino acids.

This clonotype was observed many times. The chain recombines TRBV29-1 with TRBJ2-2; D ambiguous. The V end lost 3 bases, the J end lost 6 bases, and 8 bases lay between the germline ends. CDR3 length equals 12 residues. Germline lookup yields CDR1 SQVTM and CDR2 ANQGSEA. CDR3 in amino acids: CSVEVGSGELFF. The CDR3 coding sequence is TGCAGCGTTGAGGTTGGTTCCGGGGAGCTGTTTTTT.

This clonotype was recorded at least ten times. V is TRBV12-3 or TRBV12-4 and J is TRBJ2-7, with D uncertain. This CDR3 contains 15 residues. Deletions cut 6 bases from V and 6 bases from J, with 21 bases between. The CDR3 reads CASRPLEGASSEQYF. CDR3 DNA sequence: TGTGCCAGCAGACCTCTCGAAGGTGCATCTTCCGAGCAGTACTTC.

The genes are TRBV12-3 or TRBV12-4 and TRBJ2-7, with 8 bases matching TRBD1. Trimming removed 4 bases from V and 6 bases from J; junction bases left unmatched: 2. CDR3 size: 12 residues. The CDR3 DNA sequence: TGTGCCAGCAGTTACACAGGGGGCGAGCAGTACTTC. It yields the protein CASSYTGGEQYF.

This clonotype was found many times. V usage is TRBV4-1 and J usage is TRBJ2-7; the D gene is possibly TRBD2 (5 bases). From germline, CDR1 is MGHRA and CDR2 YSYEKL. There are 18 residues in the CDR3. V lost 0 bases and J lost 0, with 18 bases in between. The CDR3 coding sequence is TGCGCCAGCAGCCAAGATCAGACCCGGGATATCCCCTCCTACGAGCAGTACTTC. Translation: CASSQDQTRDIPSYEQYF.

Many counts were recorded for this clonotype. This rearrangement joins TRBV12-3 or TRBV12-4 to TRBJ1-6, with 10 bases aligning to TRBD1. Losses at the gene ends were 3 bases for V and 7 bases for J; bases not matched to a gene: 9. This CDR3 contains 17 residues. CDR3 protein: CASSFPGQGLNNSPLHF. DNA for the CDR3: TGTGCCAGCAGTTTTCCGGGACAGGGGTTAAACAATTCACCCCTCCACTTT.

The chain links TRBV12-3 or TRBV12-4 to TRBJ2-2; D unclear. The CDR3 contains 13 residues. Trimming removed 7 bases at V and 4 bases at J, with 10 bases between. The CDR3 DNA reads as TGTGCCAGCAACCGGTTACCCACCGGGGAGCTGTTTTTT. Translating gives CASNRLPTGELFF.

About this clonotype: This may come from a read error, since a much larger clone is one base off. The V call is TRBV6-5, the J call TRBJ1-2; D perhaps matches TRBD1 (6 bases). The CDR3 sequence is 15 residues long. Germline V gives CDR1 MNHEY, CDR2 SVGAGI. CDR3 sequence: CAISYGQAGDYGYTF. DNA for the CDR3: TGTGCCATCAGTTACGGCCAGGCAGGGGACTATGGCTACACCTTC.

This clonotype has ten or more counts. The rearrangement joins TRBV20-1 to TRBJ1-1, with 9 bases lining up with TRBD1. The CDR3 extends over 16 amino acids. After removal of 7 bases from V and 1 base from J, the junction contained 13 bases not matched to a gene. The germline gives CDR1 DFQATT, CDR2 SNEGSKA (reference sequence). The CDR3: CSVRPGDRGGNTEAFF. The CDR3 DNA follows: TGCAGTGTTCGCCCTGGAGACAGGGGGGGGAACACTGAAGCTTTCTTT.

The gene calls are TRBV5-1 and TRBJ2-7; the D is unclear. Germline-derived CDR1 and CDR2 are SGHRS and YFSETQ. Trimming took 4 bases from V and 5 from J, leaving 10 bases between them. The CDR3 runs 12 residues. Here the CDR3 DNA reads TGCGCCAGCAGCCACAGTTTAAACGAGCAGTACTTC. As protein: CASSHSLNEQYF.

This clonotype occurred many times. This chain joins TRBV19 and TRBJ1-2; a possible D gene is TRBD1 (6 bases). Germline CDR1 is LNHDA and CDR2 is SQIVND (reference sequence). CDR3 length: 13 amino acids. V lost 6 bases, J lost 1 base, and 9 bases lay in between. The CDR3: CASRTDSNYGYTF. CDR3 bases: TGTGCCAGTAGAACGGACAGTAACTATGGCTACACCTTC.

The table lists this clonotype with many counts. V and J are TRBV29-1 and TRBJ1-2; 7 positions match TRBD1. The CDR3 totals 13 residues. With V trimmed by 4 bases and J by 3 bases, 5 bases remained unmatched. Germline V CDR1 and CDR2: SQVTM, ANQGSEA. The CDR3 coding sequence is TGCAGCGTTGGACAGGGCGAGGACTATGGCTACACCTTC. It yields the protein CSVGQGEDYGYTF.

This clonotype has only a few counts. The chain uses TRBV3-1 and TRBJ2-7; D perhaps matches TRBD1 (7 bases). The CDR3 is 16 amino acids. Germline loops: CDR1 LGHDT, CDR2 YNNKEL (reference sequence). V lost 0 bases, J lost 3 bases, and 15 bases lay in between. DNA for the CDR3: TGTGCCAGCAGCCAAGATATAGGAGGGACAGTCTACGAGCAGTACTTC. Its translation is CASSQDIGGTVYEQYF.

The CDR3 sequence is CASSPAEGQGTQYF. The DNA for the CDR3 is TGTGCCAGCAGTCCCGCGGAGGGTCAGGGGACCCAGTACTTC. The rearrangement uses TRBV12-3 or TRBV12-4 and TRBJ2-5; D possibly corresponds to TRBD2 (6 bases). This CDR3 has 14 amino acids. V was trimmed by 5 bases and J by 7 bases, leaving 17 bases between them.